This TCR beta chain emerged from a study of Graves' ophthalmopathy and Graves' hyperthyroidism. The TCR beta CDR3 regions underwent amplification from RNA transcripts. A first-round RT-PCR used HTBI primers, followed by a second-round multiplex PCR. TCRdb re-called the multiplex PCR reads through MiXCR, storing one row per CDR3 protein. The repertoire consists of 150,000 or so distinct CDR3 sequences, with roughly two fifths occurring once and the leading ten covering over 7%. The CDR3 extends over 14 amino acids. V was trimmed by 2 bases and J by 6 bases, leaving 14 bases between them. This clonotype showed up many times.

The V and J genes are TRBV12-3 or TRBV12-4 and TRBJ2-7, with D unresolved. The specimen sequenced was peripheral blood. The sequence was collected from a man aged 25-45 years with Graves' ophthalmopathy. CDR3 protein: CASSLSGTTGEQYF. CDR3 bases: TGTGCCAGCAGTTTATCGGGCACCACCGGCGAGCAGTACTTC.